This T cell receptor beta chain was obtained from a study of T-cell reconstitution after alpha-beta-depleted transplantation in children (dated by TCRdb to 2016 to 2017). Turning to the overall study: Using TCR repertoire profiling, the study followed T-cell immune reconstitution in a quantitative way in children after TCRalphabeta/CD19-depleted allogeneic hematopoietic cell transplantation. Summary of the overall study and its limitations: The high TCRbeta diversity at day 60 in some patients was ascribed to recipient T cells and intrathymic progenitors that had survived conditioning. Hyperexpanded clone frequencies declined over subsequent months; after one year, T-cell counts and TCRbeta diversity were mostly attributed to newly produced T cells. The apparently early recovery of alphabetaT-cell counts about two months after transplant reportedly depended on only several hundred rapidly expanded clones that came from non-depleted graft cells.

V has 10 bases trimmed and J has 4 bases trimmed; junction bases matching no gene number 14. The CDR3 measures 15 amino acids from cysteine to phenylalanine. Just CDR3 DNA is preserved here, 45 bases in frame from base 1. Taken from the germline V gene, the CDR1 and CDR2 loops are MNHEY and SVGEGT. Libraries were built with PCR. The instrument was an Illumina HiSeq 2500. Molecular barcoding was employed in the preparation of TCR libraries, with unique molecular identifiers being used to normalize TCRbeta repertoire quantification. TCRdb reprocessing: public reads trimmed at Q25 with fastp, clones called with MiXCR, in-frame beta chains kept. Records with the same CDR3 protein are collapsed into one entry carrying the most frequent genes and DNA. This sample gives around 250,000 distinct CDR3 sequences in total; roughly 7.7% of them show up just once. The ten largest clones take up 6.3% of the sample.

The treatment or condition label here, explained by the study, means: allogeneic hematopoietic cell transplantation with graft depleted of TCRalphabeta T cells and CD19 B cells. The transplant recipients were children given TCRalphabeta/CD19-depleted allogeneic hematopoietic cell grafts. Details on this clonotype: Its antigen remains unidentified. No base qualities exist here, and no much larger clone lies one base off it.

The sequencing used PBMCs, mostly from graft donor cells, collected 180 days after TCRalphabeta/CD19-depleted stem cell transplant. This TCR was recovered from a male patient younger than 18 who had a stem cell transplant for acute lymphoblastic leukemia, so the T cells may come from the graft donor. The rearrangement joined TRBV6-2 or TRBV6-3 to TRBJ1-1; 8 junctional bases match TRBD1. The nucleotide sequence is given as TGTGCCACCCTACCCTCAGGGGGCGAGAGCACTGAAGCTTTCTTT. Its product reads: CATLPSGGESTEAFF.